The 5 T cell receptor beta chains below all came from one sample that was sequenced in a study of early T cells in non-severe SARS-CoV-2 infection. TCRdb reprocessed the 5' RACE reads with MiXCR, giving one entry per CDR3 protein. The sample records roughly 80,000 distinct CDR3 sequences, over 13% being singletons. The material sequenced was whole blood. The receptor source for this set is an adult who was a healthcare worker with PCR-confirmed SARS-CoV-2 infection or an uninfected control (not recorded which).

CDR3 sequence reads: CASLGYEQYF. CDR3 in DNA: TGTGCCAGTTTGGGCTACGAGCAGTACTTC. The chain recombines TRBV21-1 with TRBJ2-7. TRBV21-1 is described as a pseudogene. The CDR3 runs 10 residues.

This clonotype was recorded at least ten times. The chain combines TRBV7-2 with TRBJ2-2, with a possible D match to TRBD2 (5 bases). The V end was cut by 1 base, the J end by 4 bases, with 16 bases between. This CDR3 contains 17 residues. Germline V lookup: CDR1 SGHTA, CDR2 FQGNSA. CDR3 sequence reads: CASSLGPGKVGTGELFF. The DNA of the CDR3 is TGTGCCAGCAGCTTAGGCCCCGGGAAGGTTGGCACCGGGGAGCTGTTTTTT.

The chain is built from TRBV5-5 and TRBJ2-1; tentatively, D is TRBD2 (6 bases). Germline CDR1 and CDR2: SGHKS and YYEKEE (reference sequence). This CDR3 has 16 residues. The ends were cut back, 4 bases at V and 2 bases at J, with 16 bases in the middle. As DNA, the CDR3 is TGTGCCAGCAGCAGGGGAGGTCAGGGTACCTACAATGAGCAGTTCTTC. Amino acids: CASSRGGQGTYNEQFF.

This clonotype has a handful of counts. The chain links TRBV3-1 to TRBJ1-1; D unresolved. V dropped 4 bases and J dropped 7 bases, with 16 bases sitting between them. CDR3 length: 14 residues. CDR1 and CDR2 from the germline V gene are LGHDT and YNNKEL (reference sequence). The chain's CDR3 is CASSPVTRPNEAFF. Written as DNA, the CDR3 is TGTGCCAGCAGCCCGGTAACCAGGCCCAATGAAGCTTTCTTT.

The chain uses TRBV29-1 and TRBJ1-5; no clear D. CDR1 and CDR2 (germline): SQVTM, ANQGSEA. V lost 4 bases and J lost 4, with 8 bases in between. The CDR3 is 12 residues long. The CDR3 nucleotides are TGCAGCGTTGTTTGGGGAAATCAGCCCCAGCATTTT. This encodes CSVVWGNQPQHF.